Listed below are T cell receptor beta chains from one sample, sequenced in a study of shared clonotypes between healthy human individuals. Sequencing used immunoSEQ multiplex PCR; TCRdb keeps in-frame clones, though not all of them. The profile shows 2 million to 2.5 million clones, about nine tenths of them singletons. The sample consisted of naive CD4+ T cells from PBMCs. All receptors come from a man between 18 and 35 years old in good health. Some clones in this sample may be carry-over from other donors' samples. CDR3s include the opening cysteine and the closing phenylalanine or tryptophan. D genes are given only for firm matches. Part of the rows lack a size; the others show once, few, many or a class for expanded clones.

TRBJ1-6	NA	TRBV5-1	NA	TGCGCCAGCAGCCCCGCAGTCGGCCAGGTTCGATCACCCCTCCACTTT	CASSPAVGQVRSPLHF
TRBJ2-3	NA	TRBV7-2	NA	TGTGCCAGCAGCGTGGGGGCAGATACGCAGTATTTT	CASSVGADTQYF
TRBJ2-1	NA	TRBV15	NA	TGTGCCACCAGCAGAGATTTCCTCTTCGAGCGGAACAATGAGCAGTTCTTC	CATSRDFLFERNNEQFF
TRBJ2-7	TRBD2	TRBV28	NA	TGTGCCAGCATCACCAAAACCTGGGGCGGGGGCGAGCAGTACTTC	CASITKTWGGGEQYF
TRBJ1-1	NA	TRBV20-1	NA	TGCAGTGCTACAGGGTACACTGAAGCTTTCTTT	CSATGYTEAFF
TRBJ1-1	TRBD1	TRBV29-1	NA	TGCAGCGTTTCGGGAGGGGGCATACGGGAAGCTTTCTTT	CSVSGGGIREAFF
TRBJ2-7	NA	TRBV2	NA	TGTGCCGGGTCGCGTGGCCCCTACGAGCAGTACTTC	CAGSRGPYEQYF
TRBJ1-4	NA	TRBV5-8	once	TGTGCCAGCAGCTTGGGGGTAGGGGCTTCTAATGAAAAACTGTTTTTT	CASSLGVGASNEKLFF
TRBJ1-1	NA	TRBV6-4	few	TGTGCCAGCAGAATTGGACAGTTGAGGACTGAAGCTTTCTTT	CASRIGQLRTEAFF
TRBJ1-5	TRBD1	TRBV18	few	TGTGCCAGCTCACCCACAGGGGAGCCCCAGCATTTT	CASSPTGEPQHF
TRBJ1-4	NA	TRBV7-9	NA	TGTGCCAGCAGCTTAGAGGGTAGTGGTGAAAAACTGTTTTTT	CASSLEGSGEKLFF
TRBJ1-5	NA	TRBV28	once	TGTGCCAGCAGTTTTTCCCAGATGTATCAGCCCCAGCATTTT	CASSFSQMYQPQHF
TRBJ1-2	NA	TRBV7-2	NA	TGTGCCAGCAGCTTTTCTGTAGGGGGGGAAGGCTACACCTTC	CASSFSVGGEGYTF
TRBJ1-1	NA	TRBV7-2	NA	TGTGCCAGCAGCCTGCTTCGGGGAGGGGTGACTGAAGCTTTCTTT	CASSLLRGGVTEAFF
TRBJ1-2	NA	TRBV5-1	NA	TGCGCCAGCAGCTTGGCGCGGGGGACCCGACTCGACTATGGCTACACCTTC	CASSLARGTRLDYGYTF
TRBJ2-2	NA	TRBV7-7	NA	TGTGCCAGCAGCTGGGACACACACACCGGGGAGCTGTTTTTT	CASSWDTHTGELFF
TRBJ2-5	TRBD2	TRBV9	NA	TGTGCCAGCAGCCCCGGACTAGCGGGAGGGCCTGGGCAAGAGACCCAGTACTTC	CASSPGLAGGPGQETQYF
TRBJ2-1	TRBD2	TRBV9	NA	TGTGCCAGCAGCCACCGTCTAGCGGGAGGGTTCAATGAGCAGTTCTTC	CASSHRLAGGFNEQFF
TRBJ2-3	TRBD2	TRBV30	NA	TGTGCCTTTCGGGGACTAGCGGGAAAGACAGATACGCAGTATTTT	CAFRGLAGKTDTQYF
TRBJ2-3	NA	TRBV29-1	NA	TGCAGCGTTGAGGGGGCAGATACGCAGTATTTT	CSVEGADTQYF
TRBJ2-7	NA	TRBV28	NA	TGTGCCAGCAGTTACACCGGGACAAACTCCTACGAGCAGTACTTC	CASSYTGTNSYEQYF
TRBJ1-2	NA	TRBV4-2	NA	TGTGCCAGCAGCCAAGATCGAGCTGGGTTCGGCTACACCTTC	CASSQDRAGFGYTF
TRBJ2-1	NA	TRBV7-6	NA	TGTGCCAGCAGACGTTCTAAAACGGGTGGACGACCCTACAATGAGCAGTTCTTC	CASRRSKTGGRPYNEQFF
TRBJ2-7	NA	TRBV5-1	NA	TGCGCCAGCAGCTTGGCCGGGGGAAGCTACGAGCAGTACTTC	CASSLAGGSYEQYF
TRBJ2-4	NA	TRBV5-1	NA	TGCGCCAGCAGCCCCGCCGGCCAGTCAAACATTCAGTACTTC	CASSPAGQSNIQYF
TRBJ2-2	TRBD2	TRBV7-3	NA	TGTGCCAGCAGCCACACTAGCGGGATAGGGCCGAACACCGGGGAGCTGTTTTTT	CASSHTSGIGPNTGELFF